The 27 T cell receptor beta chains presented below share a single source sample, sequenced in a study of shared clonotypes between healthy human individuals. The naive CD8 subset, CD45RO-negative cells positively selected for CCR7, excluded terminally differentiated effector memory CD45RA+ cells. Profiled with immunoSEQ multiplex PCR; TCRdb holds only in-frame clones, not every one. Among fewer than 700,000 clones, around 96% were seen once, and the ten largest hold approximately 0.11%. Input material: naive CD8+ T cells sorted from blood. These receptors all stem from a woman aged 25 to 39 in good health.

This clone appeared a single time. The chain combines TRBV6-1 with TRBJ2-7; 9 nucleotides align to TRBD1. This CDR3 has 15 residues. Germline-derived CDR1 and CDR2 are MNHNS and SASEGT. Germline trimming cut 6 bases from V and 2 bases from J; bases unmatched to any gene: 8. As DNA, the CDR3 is TGTGCCAGCAGGTACCGGGACAGGGTAACCTACGAGCAGTACTTC. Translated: CASRYRDRVTYEQYF.

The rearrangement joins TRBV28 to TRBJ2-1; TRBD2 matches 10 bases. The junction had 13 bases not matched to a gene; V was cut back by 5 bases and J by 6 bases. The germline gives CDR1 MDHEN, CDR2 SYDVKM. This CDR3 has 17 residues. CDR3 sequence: CASSDPIAGGISNEQFF. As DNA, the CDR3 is TGTGCCAGCAGTGACCCGATAGCGGGAGGAATCTCCAATGAGCAGTTCTTC.

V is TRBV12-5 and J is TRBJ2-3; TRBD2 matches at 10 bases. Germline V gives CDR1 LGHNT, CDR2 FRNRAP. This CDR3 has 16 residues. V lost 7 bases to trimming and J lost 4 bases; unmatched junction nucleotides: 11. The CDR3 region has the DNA TGTGCTAGTGCCTTATATTGGGGACTAGCGCCAGATACGCAGTATTTT. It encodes CASALYWGLAPDTQYF. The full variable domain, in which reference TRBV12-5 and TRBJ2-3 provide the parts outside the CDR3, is DARVTQTPRHKVTEMGQEVTMRCQPILGHNTVFWYRQTMMQGLELLAYFRNRAPLDDSGMPKDRFSAEMPDATLATLKIQPSEPRDSAVYFCASALYWGLAPDTQYFGPGTRLTVL.

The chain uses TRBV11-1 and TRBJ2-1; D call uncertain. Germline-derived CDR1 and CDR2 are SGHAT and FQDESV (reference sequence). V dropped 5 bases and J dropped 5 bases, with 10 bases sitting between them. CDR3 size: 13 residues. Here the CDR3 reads CASSVFWNNEQFF. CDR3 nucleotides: TGTGCCAGCAGCGTTTTCTGGAACAATGAGCAGTTCTTC.

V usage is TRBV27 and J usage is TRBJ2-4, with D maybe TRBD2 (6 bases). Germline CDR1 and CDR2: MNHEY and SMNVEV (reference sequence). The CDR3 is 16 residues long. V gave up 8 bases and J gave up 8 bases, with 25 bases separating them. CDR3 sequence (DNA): TGTGCCAGCGGACTAAACCCAGCGGCTCCTTGGGACATTCAGTACTTC. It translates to CASGLNPAAPWDIQYF.

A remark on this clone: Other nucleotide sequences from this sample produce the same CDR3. The CDR3 DNA reads as TGTGCCAGTAGTATCCCGCGGGAGGGTACCGGGGAGCTGTTTTTT. It yields the protein CASSIPREGTGELFF. J is TRBJ2-2 and V is TRBV19, with TRBD2 matching over 9 bases. With V trimmed by 3 bases and J by 5 bases, 4 bases remained unmatched. CDR1 and CDR2 from the germline V gene are LNHDA and SQIVND (reference sequence). CDR3 length: 15 residues.

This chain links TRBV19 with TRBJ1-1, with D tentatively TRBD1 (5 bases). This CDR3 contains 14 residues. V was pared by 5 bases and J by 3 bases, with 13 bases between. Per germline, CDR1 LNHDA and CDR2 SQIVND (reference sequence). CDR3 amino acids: CASSPRGTDTEAFF. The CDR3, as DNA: TGTGCCAGTAGTCCCCGGGGGACCGACACTGAAGCTTTCTTT.

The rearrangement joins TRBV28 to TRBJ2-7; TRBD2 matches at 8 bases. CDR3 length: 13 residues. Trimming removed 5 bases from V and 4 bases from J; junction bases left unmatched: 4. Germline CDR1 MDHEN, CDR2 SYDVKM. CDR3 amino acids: CASSTTSGYEQYF. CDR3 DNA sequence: TGTGCCAGCAGTACCACTAGCGGTTACGAGCAGTACTTC.

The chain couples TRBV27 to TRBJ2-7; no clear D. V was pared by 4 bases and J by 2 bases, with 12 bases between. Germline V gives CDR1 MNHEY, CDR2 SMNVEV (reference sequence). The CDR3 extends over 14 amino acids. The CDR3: CASSSASLTYEQYF. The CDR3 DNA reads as TGTGCCAGCAGTTCGGCCAGTCTTACCTACGAGCAGTACTTC.

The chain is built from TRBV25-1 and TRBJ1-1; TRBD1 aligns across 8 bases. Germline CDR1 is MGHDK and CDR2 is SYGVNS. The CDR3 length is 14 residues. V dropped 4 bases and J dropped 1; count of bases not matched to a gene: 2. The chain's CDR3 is CASSGQGRNTEAFF. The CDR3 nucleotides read TGTGCCAGCAGTGGACAGGGGCGGAACACTGAAGCTTTCTTT.

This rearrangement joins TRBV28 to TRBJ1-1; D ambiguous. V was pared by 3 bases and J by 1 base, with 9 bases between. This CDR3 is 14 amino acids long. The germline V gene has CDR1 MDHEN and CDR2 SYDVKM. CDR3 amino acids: CASSFKPGNTEAFF. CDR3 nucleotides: TGTGCCAGCAGTTTCAAACCAGGGAACACTGAAGCTTTCTTT.

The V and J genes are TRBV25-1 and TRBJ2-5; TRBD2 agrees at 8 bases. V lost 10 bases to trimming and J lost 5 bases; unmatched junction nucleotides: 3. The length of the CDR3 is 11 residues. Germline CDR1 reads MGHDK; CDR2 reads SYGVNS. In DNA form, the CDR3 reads TGTGCCACTTCGGGGGGGGAGACCCAGTACTTC. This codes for CATSGGETQYF.

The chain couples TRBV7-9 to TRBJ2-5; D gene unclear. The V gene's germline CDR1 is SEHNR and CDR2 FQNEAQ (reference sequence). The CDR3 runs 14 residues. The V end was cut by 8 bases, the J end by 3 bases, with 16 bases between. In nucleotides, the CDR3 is TGTGCCAGCGACTCCAATAGCCGAGAAGAGACCCAGTACTTC. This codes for CASDSNSREETQYF. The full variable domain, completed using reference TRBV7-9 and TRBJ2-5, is DTGVSQNPRHKITKRGQNVTFRCDPISEHNRLYWYRQTLGQGPEFLTYFQNEAQLEKSRLLSDRFSAERPKGSFSTLEIQRTEQGDSAMYLCASDSNSREETQYFGPGTRLLVL.

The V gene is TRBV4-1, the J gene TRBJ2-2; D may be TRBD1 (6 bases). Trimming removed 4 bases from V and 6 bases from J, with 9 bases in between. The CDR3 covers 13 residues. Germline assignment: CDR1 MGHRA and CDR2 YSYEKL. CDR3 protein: CASSLRGSGELFF. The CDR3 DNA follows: TGCGCCAGCAGCCTCAGGGGATCCGGGGAGCTGTTTTTT.

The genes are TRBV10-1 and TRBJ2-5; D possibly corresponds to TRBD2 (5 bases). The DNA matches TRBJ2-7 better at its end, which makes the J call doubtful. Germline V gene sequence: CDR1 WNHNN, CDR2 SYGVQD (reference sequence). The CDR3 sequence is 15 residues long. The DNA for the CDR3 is TGCGCCAGCAGTGAGTTTGGCGGGTCCCAGTACGAGCAGTACTTC. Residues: CASSEFGGSQYEQYF.

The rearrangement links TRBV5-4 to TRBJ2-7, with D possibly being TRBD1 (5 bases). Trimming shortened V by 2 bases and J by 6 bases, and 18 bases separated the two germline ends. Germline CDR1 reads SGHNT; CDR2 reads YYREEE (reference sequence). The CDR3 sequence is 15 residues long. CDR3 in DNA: TGTGCCAGCAGCTTCCAGGGTGCGGTGTCGGGCGAGCAGTACTTC. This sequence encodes CASSFQGAVSGEQYF.

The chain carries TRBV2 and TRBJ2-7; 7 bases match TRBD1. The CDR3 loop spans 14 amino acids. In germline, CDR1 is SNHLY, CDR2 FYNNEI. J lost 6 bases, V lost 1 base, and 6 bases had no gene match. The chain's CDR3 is CASSEGQGVREQYF. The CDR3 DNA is TGTGCCAGCAGTGAAGGACAGGGCGTCCGCGAGCAGTACTTC.

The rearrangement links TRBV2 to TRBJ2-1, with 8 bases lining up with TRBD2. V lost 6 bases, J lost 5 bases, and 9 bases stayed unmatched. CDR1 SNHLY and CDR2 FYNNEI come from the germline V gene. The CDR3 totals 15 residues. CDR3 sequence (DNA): TGTGCCAGCAGCCCATTGGGGACTAGGAACAATGAGCAGTTCTTC. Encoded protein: CASSPLGTRNNEQFF.

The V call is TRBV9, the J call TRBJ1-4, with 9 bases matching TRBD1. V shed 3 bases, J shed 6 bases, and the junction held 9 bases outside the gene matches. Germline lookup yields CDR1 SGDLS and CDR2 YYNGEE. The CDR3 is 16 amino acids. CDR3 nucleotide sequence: TGTGCCAGCAGCGCTCATACGGGACAGGGCGATGAAAAACTGTTTTTT. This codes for CASSAHTGQGDEKLFF.

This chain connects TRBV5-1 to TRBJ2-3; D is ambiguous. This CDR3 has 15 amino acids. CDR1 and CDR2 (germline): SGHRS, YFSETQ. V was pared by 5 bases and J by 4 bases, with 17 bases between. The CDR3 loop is CASSKGSLMPDTQYF. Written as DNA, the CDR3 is TGCGCCAGCAGTAAAGGCTCTCTTATGCCAGATACGCAGTATTTT. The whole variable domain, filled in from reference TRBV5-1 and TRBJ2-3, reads KAGVTQTPRYLIKTRGQQVTLSCSPISGHRSVSWYQQTPGQGLQFLFEYFSETQRNKGNFPGRFSGRQFSNSRSEMNVSTLELGDSALYLCASSKGSLMPDTQYFGPGTRLTVL.

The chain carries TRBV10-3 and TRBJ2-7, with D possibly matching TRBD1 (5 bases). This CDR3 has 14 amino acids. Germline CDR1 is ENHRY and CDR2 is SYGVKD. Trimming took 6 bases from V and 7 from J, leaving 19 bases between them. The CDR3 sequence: CAISTPQGSGEQYF. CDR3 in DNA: TGTGCCATCAGCACACCCCAGGGTTCTGGGGAGCAGTACTTC.

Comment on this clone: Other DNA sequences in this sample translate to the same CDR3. The CDR3 sequence is CASSDGYEQYF. CDR3 DNA: TGTGCCAGCAGTGATGGCTACGAGCAGTACTTC. The rearrangement uses TRBV25-1 and TRBJ2-5; D gene uncertain. The DNA end is more similar to TRBJ2-7, so the J call may be wrong. This CDR3 contains 11 residues. CDR1 is MGHDK and CDR2 is SYGVNS in the germline V gene.

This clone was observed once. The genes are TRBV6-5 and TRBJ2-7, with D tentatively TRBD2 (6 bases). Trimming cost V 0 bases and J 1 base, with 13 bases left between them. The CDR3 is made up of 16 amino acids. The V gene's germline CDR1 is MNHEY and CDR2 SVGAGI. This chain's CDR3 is CASSYSMEGWSYEQYF. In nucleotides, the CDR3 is TGTGCCAGCAGTTACTCGATGGAGGGATGGTCCTACGAGCAGTACTTC.

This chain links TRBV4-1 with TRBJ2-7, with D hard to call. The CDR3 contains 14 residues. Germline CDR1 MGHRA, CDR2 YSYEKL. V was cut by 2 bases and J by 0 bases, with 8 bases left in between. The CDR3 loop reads CASSQKASSYEQYF. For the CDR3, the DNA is TGCGCCAGCAGCCAAAAAGCCAGCTCCTACGAGCAGTACTTC.

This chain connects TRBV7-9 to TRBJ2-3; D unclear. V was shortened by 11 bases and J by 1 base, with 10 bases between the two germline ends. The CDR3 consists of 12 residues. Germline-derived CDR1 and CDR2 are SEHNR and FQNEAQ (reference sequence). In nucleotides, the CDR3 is TGTGCCTCCCGGGTGGGCACAGATACGCAGTATTTT. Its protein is CASRVGTDTQYF.

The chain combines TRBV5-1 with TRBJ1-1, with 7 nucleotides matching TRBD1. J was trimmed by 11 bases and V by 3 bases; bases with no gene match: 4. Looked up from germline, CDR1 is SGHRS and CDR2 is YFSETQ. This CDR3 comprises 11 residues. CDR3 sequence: CASSSDRAAFF. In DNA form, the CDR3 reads TGCGCCAGCAGCTCCGACAGGGCGGCTTTCTTT.

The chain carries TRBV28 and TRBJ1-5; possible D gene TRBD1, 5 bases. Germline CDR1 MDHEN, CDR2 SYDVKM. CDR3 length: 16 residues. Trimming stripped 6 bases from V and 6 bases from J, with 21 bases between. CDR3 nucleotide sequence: TGTGCCAGCAGGGGTAGTCAGCCGACAGCTAGTCAGCCCCAGCATTTT. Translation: CASRGSQPTASQPQHF.